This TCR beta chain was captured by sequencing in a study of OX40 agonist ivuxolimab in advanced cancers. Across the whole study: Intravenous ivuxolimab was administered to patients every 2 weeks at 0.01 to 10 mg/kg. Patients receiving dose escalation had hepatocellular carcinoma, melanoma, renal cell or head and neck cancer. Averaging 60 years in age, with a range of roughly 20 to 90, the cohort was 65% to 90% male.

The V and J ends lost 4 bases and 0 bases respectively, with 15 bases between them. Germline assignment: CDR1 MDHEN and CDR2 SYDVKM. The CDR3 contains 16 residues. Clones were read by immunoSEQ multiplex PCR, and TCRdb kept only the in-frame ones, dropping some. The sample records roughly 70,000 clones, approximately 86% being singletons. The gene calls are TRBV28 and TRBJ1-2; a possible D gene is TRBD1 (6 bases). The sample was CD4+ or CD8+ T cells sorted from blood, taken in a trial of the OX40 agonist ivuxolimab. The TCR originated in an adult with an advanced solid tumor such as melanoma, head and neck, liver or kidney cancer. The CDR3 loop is CASSYGGTRANYGYTF. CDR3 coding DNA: TGTGCCAGCAGTTATGGGGGGACAAGAGCTAACTATGGCTACACCTTC.